This T cell receptor (beta chain) was identified during a study of identical twins. This clonotype was counted many times. Unique molecular identifiers were in the cDNA, with template-switch universal primer binding. TCRdb re-analysed the 5' RACE reads in MiXCR, keeping a single row per CDR3 protein. The data show around 960,000 distinct CDR3 sequences, with 9% to 15% seen just once and roughly 1.6% held by the top ten. These sequences were also reported in another study, on yellow fever vaccine responses in identical twins. From that report: Convergence reportedly seemed to mark part of the twins' vaccine T cell response, with personalization marking the rest.

The receptor comes from a woman aged 18-35 years in good health. Sample: PBMCs.

Here the CDR3 DNA reads TGCGCCAGCAGTGAGTCGTCTAGCGGGGGCGATGAGCAGTTCTTC. Protein product: CASSESSSGGDEQFF. This rearrangement joins TRBV10-2 to TRBJ2-1; TRBD2 aligns across 10 bases. The CDR3 has 15 residues. V was pared by 0 bases and J by 8 bases, with 4 bases of the junction left unmatched. Germline loops: CDR1 WSHSY, CDR2 SAAADI.